A single sample is the source of the 8 T cell receptor beta chains below, sequenced in a study of cytomegalovirus exposure and HLA in healthy donors. The table came from immunoSEQ multiplex PCR; TCRdb's copy has only in-frame clones and leaves some out. In the table there are approximately 98,000 clones, approximately 96% of which are singletons. Sequenced input: PBMCs. These TCRs come from a woman aged 18-30 years in good health and CMV-seronegative.

The gene calls are TRBV28 and TRBJ2-7; 11 bases agree with TRBD2. This CDR3 has 14 residues. The V gene end was trimmed by 5 bases and the J gene end by 5 bases; junction bases not matched to a gene: 5. The germline V gene encodes CDR1 MDHEN and CDR2 SYDVKM. CDR3 coding DNA: TGTGCCAGCAGTCTAGCGGGGGGCCAGAACGAGCAGTACTTC. Its protein product is CASSLAGGQNEQYF.

The chain combines TRBV27 with TRBJ2-5; possibly TRBD1 for D (5 bases). This CDR3 spans 15 amino acids. Trimming shortened V by 6 bases and J by 1 base, and 15 bases separated the two germline ends. Looked up from germline, CDR1 is MNHEY and CDR2 is SMNVEV (reference sequence). The CDR3 spells CASSETWTTQETQYF. CDR3 DNA: TGTGCCAGCAGCGAAACGTGGACAACCCAAGAGACCCAGTACTTC.

This clone appeared once. The chain uses TRBV9 and TRBJ2-3, with 7 bases lining up with TRBD2. V trimming: 4 bases; J trimming: 2 bases; junction bases outside the gene matches: 10. Germline-derived CDR1 and CDR2 are SGDLS and YYNGEE. The CDR3 spans 16 residues. CDR3 coding DNA: TGTGCCAGCAGCTCTCCCAGGCGGGGGATCACAGATACGCAGTATTTT. Amino acids: CASSSPRRGITDTQYF.

This clone was counted once. The chain uses TRBV7-3 and TRBJ2-6, with D perhaps TRBD2 (7 bases). The CDR3 extends over 16 amino acids. V lost 5 bases and J lost 4, with 15 bases in between. Looked up from germline, CDR1 is SGHTA and CDR2 is FQGTGA. The DNA of the CDR3 is TGTGCCAGCAGCCTACGGGGGGCTCGCGGGGCCAACGTCCTGACTTTC. This translates into CASSLRGARGANVLTF.

V and J are TRBV29-1 and TRBJ2-3, with D perhaps TRBD2 (5 bases). Germline CDR1 SQVTM, CDR2 ANQGSEA. The CDR3 has 14 residues. V lost 6 bases to trimming and J lost 4 bases, with 17 bases between them. The CDR3 DNA is TGCAGCGTCATGACTAACGGGTTATCAGATACGCAGTATTTT. Translated: CSVMTNGLSDTQYF.

The V call is TRBV28, the J call TRBJ2-2, with D possibly matching TRBD1 (8 bases). Trimming pared 4 bases from V and 4 bases from J, leaving 10 bases between. Germline lookup yields CDR1 MDHEN and CDR2 SYDVKM. The CDR3 sequence is 14 residues long. As DNA, the CDR3 is TGTGCCAGCAGTTACAGGGGGGGCACCGGGGAGCTGTTTTTT. Translation: CASSYRGGTGELFF. Complete variable domain (other parts from reference TRBV28 and TRBJ2-2): DVKVTQSSRYLVKRTGEKVFLECVQDMDHENMFWYRQDPGLGLRLIYFSYDVKMKEKGDIPEGYSVSREKKERFSLILESASTNQTSMYLCASSYRGGTGELFFGEGSRLTVL.

This clone was counted once. The rearrangement links TRBV19 to TRBJ2-7; D is possibly TRBD2 (6 bases). CDR3 length equals 15 residues. The V and J ends lost 3 bases and 4 bases respectively, with 16 bases between them. The germline V gene encodes CDR1 LNHDA and CDR2 SQIVND (reference sequence). CDR3 in amino acids: CASSIPGDPLYEQYF. The DNA of the CDR3 is TGTGCCAGTAGTATTCCGGGGGATCCTCTTTACGAGCAGTACTTC.

J is TRBJ2-1 and V is TRBV5-1; TRBD1 matches 9 bases. Per germline, CDR1 SGHRS and CDR2 YFSETQ. V dropped 0 bases and J dropped 6; count of bases not matched to a gene: 13. The CDR3 contains 18 residues. The CDR3 sequence: CASSLAGGTGIKFNEQFF. Written as DNA, the CDR3 is TGCGCCAGCAGCTTGGCCGGTGGGACAGGGATTAAGTTCAATGAGCAGTTCTTC. Drawing the rest from reference TRBV5-1 and TRBJ2-1, the complete variable domain is KAGVTQTPRYLIKTRGQQVTLSCSPISGHRSVSWYQQTPGQGLQFLFEYFSETQRNKGNFPGRFSGRQFSNSRSEMNVSTLELGDSALYLCASSLAGGTGIKFNEQFFGPGTRLTVL.